These T cell receptor beta chains were read from a single sample in a study of vaccination and CD4 T cells after COVID-19. From the PCR reads, TCRdb called clonotypes with MiXCR, one entry per CDR3 protein. The sample carries roughly 10,000 distinct CDR3 sequences, 60% recorded once. For these receptors, no antigen is known. Source material: CD4+ T cells from blood, cultured in vitro. The receptor set was obtained from a human donor in good health. Each CDR3 is given with its conserved first and last residue. A D gene is named only where the DNA matches it firmly. Part of the rows lack a size; the others show once, few, many or a class for expanded clones.

CATGTRYGYTF TGTGCTACCGGGACACGTTATGGCTACACCTTC NA TRBJ1-2 TRBV19 NA
CASSSNAGISGERTQYF TGTGCCAGCAGTTCGAATGCCGGGATCTCGGGGGAGCGGACCCAGTACTTC NA TRBJ2-5 TRBV28 NA
CSPRDPRNTEAFF TGCAGTCCCCGGGACCCCCGGAACACTGAAGCTTTCTTT NA TRBJ1-1 TRBV20-1 NA
CASSSRDRGQYF TGTGCCAGCAGTTCCCGGGACAGGGGGCAGTACTTC NA TRBJ2-7 TRBV12-3/TRBV12-4 TRBD1
CSARGERGSSYGYTF TGCAGTGCTAGAGGGGAACGGGGGAGCAGCTATGGCTACACCTTC NA TRBJ1-2 TRBV20-1 NA
CASSLAPPNTEAFF TGTGCCAGCAGCTTGGCCCCCCCGAACACTGAAGCTTTCTTT NA TRBJ1-1 TRBV7-2 NA
CAIRDSGGNSYEQYF TGTGCCATCAGGGACTCCGGGGGCAATTCCTACGAGCAGTACTTC few TRBJ2-7 TRBV10-3 NA
CASSPPDYNEQFF TGTGCCAGCAGTCCCCCGGACTACAATGAGCAGTTCTTC NA TRBJ2-1 TRBV6-1 NA
CASSGTGNSNQPQHF TGTGCCAGCAGTGGGACGGGTAATAGCAATCAGCCCCAGCATTTT few TRBJ1-5 TRBV6-1 NA
CATSRDRGSGANVLTF TGTGCCACCAGCAGAGATCGGGGGTCCGGGGCCAACGTCCTGACTTTC NA TRBJ2-6 TRBV15 NA
CSVLQGGVGETQYF TGCAGCGTCCTACAGGGTGGGGTTGGGGAGACCCAGTACTTC NA TRBJ2-5 TRBV29-1 NA
CASSLGMGGSKETQYF TGTGCCAGCAGCTTGGGGATGGGCGGGTCGAAAGAGACCCAGTACTTC NA TRBJ2-5 TRBV5-5 NA
CSARDRTRGPGDTQYF TGCAGTGCTAGAGATCGGACGCGCGGTCCCGGAGATACGCAGTATTTT few TRBJ2-3 TRBV20-1 NA
CASSRGWGNQPQHF TGTGCCAGCAGCCGCGGGTGGGGCAATCAGCCCCAGCATTTT few TRBJ1-5 TRBV7-9 NA
CAGGAGGNQPQHF TGTGCAGGGGGGGCTGGGGGCAATCAGCCCCAGCATTTT NA TRBJ1-5 TRBV6-1 NA
CAWQTGHIEAFF TGTGCCTGGCAAACAGGGCATATTGAAGCTTTCTTT NA TRBJ1-1 TRBV30 NA